The rows below give T cell receptor beta chains drawn from one sample of a study of shared clonotypes between healthy human individuals. Some clones are missing from TCRdb's copy, which holds only in-frame ones; the method was immunoSEQ multiplex PCR. The sample has 200,000 to 250,000 clones, over 50% seen once. Sequences were obtained from memory CD4+ T cells sorted from blood. The origin of the receptors is a young man in good health. Each CDR3 is given with its conserved first and last residue. Fields, in order: D gene, clone size, CDR3 length, V gene, J gene, CDR3 DNA, CDR3 protein. A D gene is named only where the DNA matches it firmly. Size values are once, few and many counts, or a class for expanded clones, and some rows have none.

d_call: -
clone_size: -
cdr3_length: 18
v_call: TRBV18
j_call: TRBJ1-1
cdr3_nt: TGTGCCAGCTCACCACGGAATGGACCCCAGCGAGGTAACACTGAAGCTTTCTTT
cdr3_aa: CASSPRNGPQRGNTEAFF

d_call: TRBD1
clone_size: -
cdr3_length: 11
v_call: TRBV29-1
j_call: TRBJ1-2
cdr3_nt: TGCAGCGGCCAGGGGGCGCGGGGCTACACCTTC
cdr3_aa: CSGQGARGYTF

d_call: -
clone_size: -
cdr3_length: 16
v_call: TRBV6-6
j_call: TRBJ1-3
cdr3_nt: TGTGCCAGCAGTCGGGGAGGGCGACAATCTGGAAACACCATATATTTT
cdr3_aa: CASSRGGRQSGNTIYF

d_call: -
clone_size: -
cdr3_length: 12
v_call: TRBV6-5
j_call: TRBJ2-7
cdr3_nt: TGTGCCAGCAGTATACCGTTTGGCGAGCAGTACTTC
cdr3_aa: CASSIPFGEQYF

d_call: -
clone_size: once
cdr3_length: 12
v_call: TRBV19
j_call: TRBJ2-7
cdr3_nt: TGTGCCAGTAGTATCGCCTCCTACGAGCAGTACTTC
cdr3_aa: CASSIASYEQYF

d_call: -
clone_size: once
cdr3_length: 16
v_call: TRBV28
j_call: TRBJ1-5
cdr3_nt: TGTGCCAGCAGTCTAGGTTTGGGAAATAGCAATCAGCCCCAGCATTTT
cdr3_aa: CASSLGLGNSNQPQHF

d_call: TRBD1
clone_size: -
cdr3_length: 16
v_call: TRBV9
j_call: TRBJ1-2
cdr3_nt: TGTGCCAGCAGCGTAGGTTCCGAAGGGGGCTACTATGGCTACACCTTC
cdr3_aa: CASSVGSEGGYYGYTF

d_call: -
clone_size: once
cdr3_length: 14
v_call: TRBV14
j_call: TRBJ2-7
cdr3_nt: TGTGCCAGCAGCCTACTTGAGAGGGTCTCCGAGCAGTACTTC
cdr3_aa: CASSLLERVSEQYF

d_call: TRBD2
clone_size: -
cdr3_length: 16
v_call: TRBV15
j_call: TRBJ2-3
cdr3_nt: TGTGCCACCGCCACCGGGACTAGCGGGTTATTAGATACGCAGTATTTT
cdr3_aa: CATATGTSGLLDTQYF

d_call: -
clone_size: -
cdr3_length: 12
v_call: TRBV7-8
j_call: TRBJ2-1
cdr3_nt: TGTGCCAGCAGCTTACGCGGGCTCCGGGAGTTCTTC
cdr3_aa: CASSLRGLREFF

d_call: TRBD2
clone_size: few
cdr3_length: 16
v_call: TRBV9
j_call: TRBJ2-1
cdr3_nt: TGTGCCAGCAGCGCCCGGGCCCTAGCGGGATACAATGAGCAGTTCTTC
cdr3_aa: CASSARALAGYNEQFF

d_call: -
clone_size: few
cdr3_length: 15
v_call: TRBV15
j_call: TRBJ2-7
cdr3_nt: TGTGCCACCAGCAGAGGGTCTCCACCGGCCTACGAGCAGTACTTC
cdr3_aa: CATSRGSPPAYEQYF

d_call: TRBD2
clone_size: -
cdr3_length: 15
v_call: TRBV5-1
j_call: TRBJ2-2
cdr3_nt: TGCGCCAGCAGCGACTCTAGCGGGAGTACCGGGGAGCTGTTTTTT
cdr3_aa: CASSDSSGSTGELFF

d_call: TRBD1
clone_size: once
cdr3_length: 16
v_call: TRBV6-6
j_call: TRBJ2-2
cdr3_nt: TGTGCCAGCAGCCACCCCGGGACAGGGCAAACCGGGGAGCTGTTTTTT
cdr3_aa: CASSHPGTGQTGELFF

d_call: -
clone_size: -
cdr3_length: 16
v_call: TRBV4-2
j_call: TRBJ1-1
cdr3_nt: TGTGCCAGCAGCCTCCACCAGGGAGGGGGAAACACTGAAGCTTTCTTT
cdr3_aa: CASSLHQGGGNTEAFF

d_call: -
clone_size: -
cdr3_length: 13
v_call: TRBV5-1
j_call: TRBJ1-2
cdr3_nt: TGCGCCAGCAGCCACCCGGGCGGCTATGGCTACACCTTC
cdr3_aa: CASSHPGGYGYTF

d_call: -
clone_size: -
cdr3_length: 12
v_call: TRBV30
j_call: TRBJ1-1
cdr3_nt: TGTGCCTGGGGAAGGGGCCCCACTGAAGCTTTCTTT
cdr3_aa: CAWGRGPTEAFF

d_call: TRBD2
clone_size: many
cdr3_length: 16
v_call: TRBV5-1
j_call: TRBJ2-2
cdr3_nt: TGCGCCAGCAGCCGAAAAGCGGGAGGGCCTAGCGGGGAGCTGTTTTTT
cdr3_aa: CASSRKAGGPSGELFF

d_call: TRBD1
clone_size: once
cdr3_length: 19
v_call: TRBV7-9
j_call: TRBJ1-5
cdr3_nt: TGTGCCAGCAGCTTAGCGCCAGGGACAGGGAGTAGGGGCAATCAGCCCCAGCATTTT
cdr3_aa: CASSLAPGTGSRGNQPQHF

d_call: -
clone_size: -
cdr3_length: 15
v_call: TRBV28
j_call: TRBJ2-7
cdr3_nt: TGTGCCAGCAGTTCACAAAGCGGACACTCCTACGAGCAGTACTTC
cdr3_aa: CASSSQSGHSYEQYF

d_call: -
clone_size: few
cdr3_length: 14
v_call: TRBV10-3
j_call: TRBJ2-3
cdr3_nt: TGTGCCATCAGTGGACTAGGCTCGTCGGATACGCAGTATTTT
cdr3_aa: CAISGLGSSDTQYF

d_call: -
clone_size: -
cdr3_length: 11
v_call: TRBV30
j_call: TRBJ2-7
cdr3_nt: TGTGCCTGGAGTGATAAGGCCGCGCAGTACTTC
cdr3_aa: CAWSDKAAQYF

d_call: -
clone_size: -
cdr3_length: 17
v_call: TRBV15
j_call: TRBJ2-6
cdr3_nt: TGTGCCACCAGCAGGTATCACAGAGGCTCTGGGGCCAACGTCCTGACTTTC
cdr3_aa: CATSRYHRGSGANVLTF

d_call: TRBD1
clone_size: few
cdr3_length: 14
v_call: TRBV5-1
j_call: TRBJ2-1
cdr3_nt: TGCGCCAGCAGCTCAGGACAGGGCCGCAATGAGCAGTTCTTC
cdr3_aa: CASSSGQGRNEQFF

d_call: -
clone_size: -
cdr3_length: 15
v_call: TRBV4-1
j_call: TRBJ2-5
cdr3_nt: TGCGCCAGCAGCTCTTCGCGGAGCTCCCAAGAGACCCAGTACTTC
cdr3_aa: CASSSSRSSQETQYF

d_call: -
clone_size: few
cdr3_length: 13
v_call: TRBV5-6
j_call: TRBJ1-2
cdr3_nt: TGTGCCAGCAGCTTGATGCAAGTCTATGGCTACACCTTC
cdr3_aa: CASSLMQVYGYTF

d_call: -
clone_size: once
cdr3_length: 14
v_call: TRBV6-5
j_call: TRBJ2-5
cdr3_nt: TGTGCCAGCAGTTTCGGGGTCAACGGAGAGACCCAGTACTTC
cdr3_aa: CASSFGVNGETQYF

d_call: -
clone_size: -
cdr3_length: 13
v_call: TRBV5-6
j_call: TRBJ1-3
cdr3_nt: TGTGCCAGCAGCCATAGACAGGGAAACACCATATATTTT
cdr3_aa: CASSHRQGNTIYF

d_call: -
clone_size: -
cdr3_length: 13
v_call: TRBV5-5
j_call: TRBJ2-2
cdr3_nt: TGTGCCAGCCTAGCGACATGGGGCGGGGAGCTGTTTTTT
cdr3_aa: CASLATWGGELFF

d_call: TRBD2
clone_size: -
cdr3_length: 15
v_call: TRBV6-1
j_call: TRBJ2-7
cdr3_nt: TGTGCCAGCAGTGAAGGTCTAGCGGGAGTTTATGAGCAGTACTTC
cdr3_aa: CASSEGLAGVYEQYF

d_call: TRBD1
clone_size: -
cdr3_length: 15
v_call: TRBV6-5
j_call: TRBJ2-1
cdr3_nt: TGTGCCAGCAGGCCGACCAGACAGGGGTACAATGAGCAGTTCTTC
cdr3_aa: CASRPTRQGYNEQFF

d_call: TRBD1
clone_size: -
cdr3_length: 16
v_call: TRBV27
j_call: TRBJ2-4
cdr3_nt: TGTGCCAGCAGTTCCCATACAGGGGCAGCCAAAAACATTCAGTACTTC
cdr3_aa: CASSSHTGAAKNIQYF

d_call: TRBD1
clone_size: few
cdr3_length: 17
v_call: TRBV2
j_call: TRBJ1-5
cdr3_nt: TGTGCCAGCAACAGACAGGGGGCTGACGAGAGCAATCAGCCCCAGCATTTT
cdr3_aa: CASNRQGADESNQPQHF

d_call: -
clone_size: -
cdr3_length: 16
v_call: TRBV5-4
j_call: TRBJ2-6
cdr3_nt: TGTGCCAGCAGCCTCGGCCTTTTCTCTGGGGCCAACGTCCTGACTTTC
cdr3_aa: CASSLGLFSGANVLTF

d_call: -
clone_size: -
cdr3_length: 14
v_call: TRBV2
j_call: TRBJ2-3
cdr3_nt: TGTGCCAGCACTTCAAACCTTAGTGGAGATACGCAGTATTTT
cdr3_aa: CASTSNLSGDTQYF

d_call: -
clone_size: -
cdr3_length: 13
v_call: TRBV5-6
j_call: TRBJ1-5
cdr3_nt: TGTGCCAGCAGCTTGGAAAGGGAAGGGCCCCAGCATTTT
cdr3_aa: CASSLEREGPQHF

d_call: -
clone_size: once
cdr3_length: 14
v_call: TRBV7-2
j_call: TRBJ2-3
cdr3_nt: TGTGCCAGCAGCTTAATCCAGGGCACAGATACGCAGTATTTT
cdr3_aa: CASSLIQGTDTQYF

d_call: -
clone_size: -
cdr3_length: 13
v_call: TRBV6-4
j_call: TRBJ1-1
cdr3_nt: TGTGCCAGCAGTCTACAGGCGAACACTGAAGCTTTCTTT
cdr3_aa: CASSLQANTEAFF

d_call: -
clone_size: -
cdr3_length: 13
v_call: TRBV29-1
j_call: TRBJ1-3
cdr3_nt: TGCAGCGCGAGGACGGACTCTGGAAACACCATATATTTT
cdr3_aa: CSARTDSGNTIYF

d_call: TRBD1
clone_size: -
cdr3_length: 14
v_call: TRBV6-5
j_call: TRBJ1-4
cdr3_nt: TGTGCCAGCAGAAGACAGGGTGGGAAGGAAAAACTGTTTTTT
cdr3_aa: CASRRQGGKEKLFF